This record covers a single T cell receptor (beta chain). In the PCR, 60 Vbeta and 13 Jbeta primers were used. In the original analysis: The authors later counted 65 million to 90 million unique TCR beta chains, some 9.9 million of them shared. TCRdb keeps only in-frame clones here, not all; method: immunoSEQ multiplex PCR. The V and J calls and clone size were taken over from that table, and D and trimming were inferred from the DNA. The sample includes about 89,000 clones, approximately 89% of them seen just once. This entry is derived from a study of cytomegalovirus exposure and HLA in healthy donors. Study at large: A prior analysis found 90 million to 120 million unique TCR beta sequences from 150 million to 200 million T cells.

Germline-derived CDR1 and CDR2 are MNHNS and SASEGT. The CDR3 extends over 15 amino acids. V lost 3 bases and J lost 4; bases outside the gene matches: 3. V gene TRBV6-1 combines with J gene TRBJ2-3; TRBD1 matches at 11 bases. The sequence derives from a man aged 25-45 years in good health and CMV-seropositive. Sequenced sample: PBMCs. CDR3 amino acids: CASSDRTGGADTQYF. CDR3 DNA sequence: TGTGCCAGCAGTGACAGGACAGGGGGCGCAGATACGCAGTATTTT.